This T cell receptor (beta chain) was observed in a study of blood T cells in healthy people across ages. Study-level points and caveats: Naive and antigen-experienced cells were not separated, limiting conclusive comparison.

Germline CDR1 reads SGHRS; CDR2 reads YFSETQ. CDR3 length: 15 residues. To note about this clonotype: Antigen: not known. Compared with germline, one end of the junction differs, possibly owing to a read error.

With a J-beta primer mix and a sample-barcoded 5' primer, a second PCR ran about 7 to 12 cycles. TCRdb re-called the 5' RACE reads through MiXCR, storing one row per CDR3 protein. The sample lists 1.5 million to 2 million distinct CDR3 sequences, roughly 52% seen once, with 2.1% in the top ten. The TCR originated in a woman in her thirties or forties in good health. Input material: blood. The gene calls are TRBV5-1 and TRBJ2-7; TRBD1 agrees at 9 bases. In nucleotides, the CDR3 is TGCGCCAACAGCCCTGGACAGGGGCCTACCTACGAGCAGTACTTC. Protein: CANSPGQGPTYEQYF.